This record covers a single T cell receptor (beta chain). Its antigen is undetermined. This table comes from immunoSEQ multiplex PCR, and its TCRdb copy is limited to in-frame clones, with some not included. The data contain 90,000 to 100,000 clones, about 85% of them seen just once; the ten biggest clones take up roughly 2.9%. The entry originates in a study of T cell responses to AZD1222 COVID-19 vaccine. Study results and caveats: At study baseline, merely over 5 AZD1222 recipients were seropositive. There were mostly white British donors and more females than males, and clonal diversity was possibly underestimated.

This clonotype was obtained from an adult in good health. The material was peripheral blood, obtained on day 0 of AZD1222 vaccination.

The CDR3 DNA is TGTGCCACCAGTGCAGGGGATGAGCAGTTCTTC. It codes for CATSAGDEQFF. The chain combines TRBV24-1 with TRBJ2-1; D perhaps matches TRBD1 (6 bases). V was shortened by 5 bases and J by 8 bases, with 6 bases between the two germline ends. This CDR3 region has 11 residues. The germline gives CDR1 KGHDR, CDR2 SFDVKD.